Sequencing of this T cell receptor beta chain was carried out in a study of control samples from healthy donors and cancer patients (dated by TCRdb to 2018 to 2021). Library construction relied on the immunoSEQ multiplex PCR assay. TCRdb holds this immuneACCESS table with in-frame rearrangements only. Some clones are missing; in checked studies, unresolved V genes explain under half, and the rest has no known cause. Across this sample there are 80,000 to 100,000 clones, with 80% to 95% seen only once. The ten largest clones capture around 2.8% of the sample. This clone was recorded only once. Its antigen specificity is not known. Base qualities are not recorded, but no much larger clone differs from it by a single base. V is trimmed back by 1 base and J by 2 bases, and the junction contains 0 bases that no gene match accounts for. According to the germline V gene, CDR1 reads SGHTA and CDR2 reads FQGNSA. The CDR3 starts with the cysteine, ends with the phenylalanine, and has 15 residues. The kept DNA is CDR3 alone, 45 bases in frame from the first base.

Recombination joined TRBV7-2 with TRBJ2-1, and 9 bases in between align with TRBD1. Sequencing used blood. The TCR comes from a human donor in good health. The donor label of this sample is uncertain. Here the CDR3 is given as CASSLGQGAYNEQFF. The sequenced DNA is TGTGCCAGCAGCTTAGGACAGGGGGCCTACAATGAGCAGTTCTTC. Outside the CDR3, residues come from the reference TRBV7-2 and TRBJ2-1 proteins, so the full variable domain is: GAGVSQSPSNKVTEKGKDVELRCDPISGHTALYWYRQSLGQGLEFLIYFQGNSAPDKSGLPSDRFSAERTGGSVSTLTIQRTQQEDSAVYLCASSLGQGAYNEQFFGPGTRLTVL.